These 6 T cell receptor beta chains came from one sample sequenced in a study of CD8 T cells in ankylosing spondylitis. TCRdb re-derived calls from the 5' RACE reads in MiXCR, one entry per CDR3 protein. The repertoire consists of some 200,000 distinct CDR3 sequences, with about 20% occurring once and the leading ten covering around 4%. Sequenced sample: blood, either unsorted or a sorted T cell fraction (not recorded which). These receptors came from a male donor aged 5-29 years with ankylosing spondylitis or in good health (not recorded which).

This clonotype was recorded once. V gene TRBV29-1 combines with J gene TRBJ2-1; TRBD2 might be the D (5 bases). Germline V gives CDR1 SQVTM, CDR2 ANQGSEA. The V gene lost 7 bases and the J gene lost 4 bases, with 17 bases spanning the gap. The CDR3 loop spans 14 amino acids. CDR3 coding DNA: TGCAGCGCCCCGCTAGCCAATACTTACAATGAGCAGTTCTTC. Translated, it gives CSAPLANTYNEQFF.

This clonotype showed up many times. J is TRBJ2-1 and V is TRBV4-2, with D possibly matching TRBD2 (6 bases). Trimming took 0 bases from V and 3 from J, leaving 9 bases between them. CDR3 size: 15 residues. CDR1 is LGHNA, CDR2 YNFKEQ, per germline. As DNA, the CDR3 is TGTGCCAGCAGCCAAGAACTAGCCGACTACAATGAGCAGTTCTTC. Residues: CASSQELADYNEQFF.

This clonotype came up many times. V gene TRBV5-5 combines with J gene TRBJ2-1; D is ambiguous. V shed 1 base and J shed 9 bases, with 11 bases lying between them. The length of the CDR3 is 13 residues. CDR1 SGHKS and CDR2 YYEKEE come from the germline V gene (reference sequence). This CDR3 reads CASSLNPFLEQFF. CDR3 DNA sequence: TGTGCCAGCAGCTTGAACCCATTTCTTGAGCAGTTCTTC. Using reference TRBV5-5 and TRBJ2-1 for the parts outside the CDR3, the full variable domain is DAGVTQSPTHLIKTRGQQVTLRCSPISGHKSVSWYQQVLGQGPQFIFQYYEKEERGRGNFPDRFSARQFPNYSSELNVNALLLGDSALYLCASSLNPFLEQFFGPGTRLTVL.

This clonotype was counted ten times or more. V and J are TRBV7-9 and TRBJ2-7; 8 bases match TRBD2. The CDR3 has 13 residues. The junction had 3 bases not matched to a gene; V was cut back by 3 bases and J by 5 bases. Germline lookup yields CDR1 SEHNR and CDR2 FQNEAQ (reference sequence). DNA for the CDR3: TGTGCCAGCAGCTTTAGGACTAGCAACGAGCAGTACGTC. Translation gives CASSFRTSNEQYV.

The chain has TRBV29-1 and TRBJ2-7; 11 nucleotides line up with TRBD2. Germline V gene lookup returns CDR1 SQVTM and CDR2 ANQGSEA. The V and J ends lost 6 bases and 8 bases, in that order; junction bases with no gene match: 3. This CDR3 has 11 amino acids. The CDR3 is CSVVTSGKQYF. CDR3 coding DNA: TGCAGCGTAGTGACTAGCGGGAAGCAGTACTTC.

This chain connects TRBV29-1 to TRBJ2-5, with D hard to call. V lost 7 bases and J 4 bases, leaving 7 bases between the germline ends. This CDR3 comprises 10 residues. CDR1 and CDR2 from the germline V gene are SQVTM and ANQGSEA. The CDR3 DNA sequence: TGCAGCGGCATGACAGAGACCCAGTACTTC. Translated, it gives CSGMTETQYF.